A few counts support the clone carrying this T cell receptor beta chain. Its target is unknown. Time point here: blood 4 weeks post-SBRT, at nephrectomy. Specified treatment: 15 Gy SBRT to primary tumor, nephrectomy 4 weeks later. Clear cell pathology was present in this patient's renal cell carcinoma. The CDR3 is 18 amino acids. CDR1 and CDR2 (germline): KGHSH, LQKENI. The V segment lost 2 bases and the J segment 7 bases; nucleotides outside the gene matches: 15. This sample was included in a study of radiation and T cells in renal cell carcinoma. The study's findings and limits: Baseline intratumoral clonotype presence is unknown without pretreatment biopsies.

Libraries were prepared by immunoSEQ multiplex PCR; TCRdb keeps only in-frame clonotypes and omits some of them. The sample yields 130,000 to 150,000 clones, approximately 86% seen once. The sequence was obtained from a woman in her 50s with renal cell carcinoma. The genes are TRBV18 and TRBJ1-1; the match to TRBD1 covers 11 bases. The specimen comprised blood, sampled from a patient whose treatment included radiotherapy and nephrectomy. The chain's CDR3 is CASSPRAPGQGGSNEAFF. In DNA, the CDR3 is TGTGCCAGCTCACCAAGGGCGCCGGGACAGGGGGGTAGTAATGAAGCTTTCTTT.